Each of the 23 T cell receptor beta chains below was sequenced from the same sample in a study of blood T cell repertoires in COVID-19. Using immunoSEQ multiplex PCR, the repertoire was profiled, and TCRdb retains in-frame clones only, with some absent. The sample carries 200,000 to 300,000 clones, more than 85% recorded once. Sample: peripheral blood. The receptors were sampled from a person under 30 with COVID-19, enrolled during active disease.

V is TRBV13 and J is TRBJ2-7, with D possibly being TRBD1 (6 bases). V dropped 5 bases and J dropped 5 bases, with 10 bases sitting between them. CDR1 is PRHDT, CDR2 FYEKMQ, per germline (reference sequence). The CDR3 has 12 residues. The CDR3 DNA reads TGTGCCAGCAGCCCAAGGGGGAACGAGCAGTACTTC. The encoded protein is CASSPRGNEQYF.

The chain uses TRBV12-3 or TRBV12-4 and TRBJ2-2; D not resolved. The V end was cut by 7 bases, the J end by 4 bases, with 4 bases between. The CDR3 has 11 residues. CDR3 sequence (DNA): TGTGCCAGCATCCTCACCGGGGAGCTGTTTTTT. It translates to CASILTGELFF.

The chain links TRBV28 to TRBJ2-1, with 7 positions matching TRBD2. Germline V CDR1 and CDR2: MDHEN, SYDVKM. The J segment lost 5 bases and the V segment lost 2 bases, leaving 6 bases of the junction unmatched. This CDR3 has 15 residues. The CDR3 loop reads CASSLPLRGNNEQFF. CDR3 DNA: TGTGCCAGCAGTTTACCACTGCGGGGGAACAATGAGCAGTTCTTC.

The gene calls are TRBV7-2 and TRBJ2-7; possible D gene TRBD2, 6 bases. The CDR3 sequence is 15 residues long. Germline V CDR1 and CDR2: SGHTA, FQGNSA. Trimming removed 5 bases at V and 8 bases at J, with 22 bases between. The CDR3 bases are TGTGCCAGCAGCCCCGCGGGACTTGTTTCTACGAAGCAGTACTTC. The encoded protein is CASSPAGLVSTKQYF.

The table lists this clone with a few counts. J is TRBJ1-5 and V is TRBV19; 7 nucleotides agree with TRBD1. This CDR3 region has 13 residues. The germline CDR1 and CDR2 sequences are LNHDA and SQIVND (reference sequence). V was pared by 8 bases and J by 4 bases, with 5 bases of the junction left unmatched. CDR3 sequence reads: CASQDRRNQPQHF. Written as DNA, the CDR3 is TGTGCCAGTCAGGACAGGAGGAATCAGCCCCAGCATTTT.

The chain recombines TRBV9 with TRBJ2-7; 7 positions match TRBD1. The CDR3 sequence is 15 residues long. J lost 6 bases, V lost 0 bases, and 9 bases had no gene match. The V gene's germline CDR1 is SGDLS and CDR2 YYNGEE. The CDR3, as DNA: TGTGCCAGCAGCGTAGGAGACAGGGCTCGTGGCGAGCAGTACTTC. Translating it yields CASSVGDRARGEQYF.

The V and J genes are TRBV5-1 and TRBJ2-1, with a tentative D call TRBD2 (5 bases). The V end was cut by 0 bases, the J end by 5 bases, with 9 bases between. From germline, CDR1 is SGHRS and CDR2 YFSETQ. This CDR3 comprises 14 residues. DNA for the CDR3: TGCGCCAGCAGCTTGGATGGACTCAACAATGAGCAGTTCTTC. It codes for CASSLDGLNNEQFF.

The genes are TRBV7-9 and TRBJ2-5, with D perhaps TRBD1 (5 bases). The CDR3 sequence is 14 residues long. V lost 5 bases and J 1 base, leaving 11 bases between the germline ends. Germline lookup yields CDR1 SEHNR and CDR2 FQNEAQ (reference sequence). The CDR3 nucleotides are TGTGCCAGCAGCCCAGTGCAGGGCCAAGAGACCCAGTACTTC. Its translation: CASSPVQGQETQYF.

CDR3 sequence reads: CASSFIGGRSGYTF. CDR3 bases: TGTGCCAGCAGCTTTATCGGGGGGCGAAGCGGCTACACCTTC. This chain uses TRBV5-6 with TRBJ1-2, with a tentative D call TRBD1 (6 bases). Germline-derived CDR1 and CDR2 are SGHDT and YYEEEE. Between the trimmed V and J ends, which lost 2 bases and 8 bases, there was a span of 16 bases. The CDR3 runs 14 residues.

The chain is built from TRBV29-1 and TRBJ2-5; 8 bases are a match to TRBD2. The J segment lost 5 bases and the V segment lost 2 bases, leaving 13 bases of the junction unmatched. This CDR3 contains 16 residues. Germline V gene lookup returns CDR1 SQVTM and CDR2 ANQGSEA. The DNA of the CDR3 is TGCAGCGTTGAAAGGCTAGCGGGTTTCTCGGATGAGACCCAGTACTTC. It codes for CSVERLAGFSDETQYF.

The chain's CDR3 is CASSQDGGEGGSTNEKLFF. In nucleotides, the CDR3 is TGCGCCAGCAGCCAAGATGGGGGAGAGGGGGGGTCTACTAATGAAAAACTGTTTTTT. The chain links TRBV4-1 to TRBJ1-4; D may be TRBD1 (6 bases). Trimming took 0 bases from V and 2 from J, leaving 19 bases between them. Per the germline V gene, CDR1 is MGHRA and CDR2 is YSYEKL. This CDR3 region has 19 residues.

V and J are TRBV24-1 and TRBJ2-1; perhaps TRBD2 as D (5 bases). V dropped 1 base and J dropped 6 bases, with 12 bases sitting between them. The CDR3 covers 15 residues. The germline CDR1 and CDR2 sequences are KGHDR and SFDVKD. The CDR3, as DNA: TGTGCCACCAGTGATTTAGGGCTAGCTGTCAATGAGCAGTTCTTC. Protein sequence: CATSDLGLAVNEQFF.

CDR3 residues: CASSRRGMDTEAFF. The DNA for the CDR3 is TGCGCCAGCAGTAGGCGGGGGATGGACACTGAAGCTTTCTTT. This chain uses TRBV5-1 with TRBJ1-1, with TRBD1 as a possible D gene (5 bases). Germline loops: CDR1 SGHRS, CDR2 YFSETQ. V lost 5 bases, J lost 3 bases, and 14 bases lay in between. The CDR3 consists of 14 residues.

This rearrangement joins TRBV2 to TRBJ1-5; D is unclear. The CDR3 length is 14 residues. Between the trimmed V and J ends, which lost 7 bases and 0 bases, there was a span of 10 bases. CDR1 and CDR2 from the germline V gene are SNHLY and FYNNEI. CDR3: CASTPTNSNQPQHF. The CDR3 region has the DNA TGTGCCAGCACTCCTACTAATAGCAATCAGCCCCAGCATTTT. Supplemented by reference TRBV2 and TRBJ1-5, the full variable domain reads EPEVTQTPSHQVTQMGQEVILRCVPISNHLYFYWYRQILGQKVEFLVSFYNNEISEKSEIFDDQFSVERPDGSNFTLKIRSTKLEDSAMYFCASTPTNSNQPQHFGDGTRLSIL.

V gene TRBV7-3 combines with J gene TRBJ2-3, with 7 positions matching TRBD2. The trim removed 0 bases at V and 5 bases at J, leaving 11 bases unmatched. The germline CDR1 and CDR2 sequences are SGHTA and FQGTGA. This CDR3 comprises 17 residues. The CDR3 region is CASSLTWGAGVGDTQYF. CDR3 sequence (DNA): TGTGCCAGCAGCTTAACATGGGGCGCGGGAGTAGGAGATACGCAGTATTTT.

The CDR3 is CASRGNQETQYF. The CDR3 DNA sequence: TGTGCCAGTCGGGGGAATCAAGAGACCCAGTACTTC. The rearrangement joins TRBV28 to TRBJ2-5, with a tentative D call TRBD2 (6 bases). Germline values: CDR1 MDHEN, CDR2 SYDVKM. This CDR3 is built from 12 residues. Deletions cut 9 bases from V and 2 bases from J, with 10 bases between.

This chain joins TRBV14 and TRBJ2-1; the match to TRBD2 covers 7 bases. The CDR3 is made up of 13 amino acids. CDR1 and CDR2 from the germline V gene are SGHDN and FVKESK. With V trimmed by 3 bases and J by 12 bases, 8 bases remained unmatched. The CDR3 DNA reads as TGTGCCAGCAGCCAGCTGACTATAGCGGGGCAGTTCTTC. It translates to CASSQLTIAGQFF.

This chain joins TRBV5-1 and TRBJ2-2; TRBD2 matches at 8 bases. The CDR3 loop spans 15 amino acids. The germline V gene has CDR1 SGHRS and CDR2 YFSETQ. Trimming took 3 bases from V and 2 from J; bases not matched to a gene: 3. CDR3 coding DNA: TGCGCCAGCAGCTATAGCGGGACAAACACCGGGGAGCTGTTTTTT. The encoded protein is CASSYSGTNTGELFF.

This clone was counted once. The CDR3, as DNA: TGTGCCAGCAGCATGCCGACTAGCGGGAGGGGGAGAGGGGAGACCCAGTACTTC. Translated: CASSMPTSGRGRGETQYF. The chain combines TRBV9 with TRBJ2-5, with 14 bases matching TRBD2. CDR1 is SGDLS and CDR2 is YYNGEE in the germline V gene. The CDR3 runs 18 residues. With V trimmed by 4 bases and J by 5 bases, 13 bases remained unmatched.

This clone was observed a single time. This chain uses TRBV27 with TRBJ2-2; 7 bases align to TRBD1. The CDR3 extends over 16 amino acids. Germline V gives CDR1 MNHEY, CDR2 SMNVEV (reference sequence). The junction had 9 bases not matched to a gene; V was cut back by 4 bases and J by 4 bases. The CDR3 spells CASSSTGWDFTGELFF. The CDR3 region has the DNA TGTGCCAGCAGTTCGACAGGGTGGGATTTCACCGGGGAGCTGTTTTTT.

This chain connects TRBV4-3 to TRBJ2-4, with 7 nucleotides matching TRBD1. The CDR3 covers 16 residues. Trimming took 0 bases from V and 6 from J; bases not matched to a gene: 8. Germline V gene data show CDR1 as LGHNA and CDR2 as YSLEER. CDR3: CASSQDLVAGGNIQYF. The CDR3 region has the DNA TGCGCCAGCAGCCAAGATCTGGTCGCAGGGGGAAACATTCAGTACTTC.

The J gene is TRBJ1-3, the V gene TRBV6-5; weak D call: TRBD1 (5 bases). This CDR3 has 14 residues. The V gene's germline CDR1 is MNHEY and CDR2 SVGAGI. The V end was cut by 7 bases, the J end by 1 base, with 11 bases between. The CDR3 bases are TGTGCCAGCACCGAAGGGGTTTCTGGAAACACCATATATTTT. Translating it yields CASTEGVSGNTIYF.

V and J are TRBV14 and TRBJ2-2, with D tentatively TRBD2 (6 bases). CDR1 SGHDN and CDR2 FVKESK come from the germline V gene. CDR3 size: 14 residues. V was shortened by 2 bases and J by 6 bases, with 10 bases between the two germline ends. CDR3 nucleotides: TGTGCCAGCAGCCAACTCAGACTAGCCGGGGAGCTGTTTTTT. This codes for CASSQLRLAGELFF.